Below are 2 T cell receptor beta chains sequenced from a single sample in a study of Ad26.COV2.S vaccination and SARS-CoV-2 variants. Described treatment: around 19 received Ad26.COV2.S at low or high dose, single or two shots; about 5 received placebo; per-sample allocation not given. Sample collection was performed on day 63 after the first vaccine or placebo injection. The table came from immunoSEQ multiplex PCR; TCRdb's copy has only in-frame clones and leaves some out. The data contain 500,000 or so clones, 89% of them singletons. Sequenced material: peripheral blood, taken in a trial of Ad26.COV2.S vaccine versus placebo. Source of these receptors: a person between 18 and 65 years old who received the Ad26.COV2.S COVID-19 vaccine or a placebo.

This chain connects TRBV6-5 to TRBJ1-2, with TRBD1 identical over 11 bases. CDR1 is MNHEY and CDR2 is SVGAGI in the germline V gene. The CDR3 has 13 residues. V dropped 10 bases and J dropped 7; count of bases not matched to a gene: 8. DNA of the CDR3: TGTGCCACGAGGACAGGGGGCGCGTCTGGCTACACCTTC. Protein product: CATRTGGASGYTF.

The CDR3 spells CASSEQGNSPLHF. The CDR3 region has the DNA TGTGCCAGCAGTGAACAGGGAAATTCACCCCTCCACTTT. V is TRBV25-1 and J is TRBJ1-6; D may be TRBD1 (5 bases). The CDR3 runs 13 residues. In germline, CDR1 is MGHDK, CDR2 SYGVNS. V was shortened by 2 bases and J by 7 bases, with 6 bases between the two germline ends.